This T cell receptor beta chain is from a study of T-cell reconstitution after alpha-beta-depleted transplantation in children (dated by TCRdb to about 2016). Describing the broader study: Using TCR repertoire profiling, the study followed T-cell immune reconstitution in a quantitative way in children after TCRalphabeta/CD19-depleted allogeneic hematopoietic cell transplantation. The full study reports these points: In some patients, the high TCRbeta diversity seen at day 60 was put down to recipient T cells and intrathymic progenitors that had survived conditioning. The apparently early recovery of alphabetaT-cell counts about two months after transplant reportedly depended on only several hundred rapidly expanded clones that came from non-depleted graft cells. Hyperexpanded clone frequencies declined over subsequent months; after one year, T-cell counts and TCRbeta diversity were mostly attributed to newly produced T cells.

The library was produced with PCR. The instrument was an Illumina HiSeq 2500. TCR libraries were prepared with molecular barcoding, using unique molecular identifiers to normalize TCRbeta repertoire quantification. TCRdb reprocessing: public reads trimmed at Q25 with fastp, clones called with MiXCR, in-frame beta chains kept. Rows with a matching CDR3 protein are joined into one entry that keeps the most common DNA and genes. This sample comprises 500,000 to 750,000 distinct CDR3 sequences, around 27% of them detected only once. The top ten clonotypes cover 35% to 40% of the sample. This clonotype has more than one count but fewer than ten. Its antigen remains undetermined. No qualities accompany the bases; no much larger clone lies one base away. In light of the paper, this sample's treatment or condition label describes: allogeneic hematopoietic cell transplantation with graft depleted of TCRalphabeta T cells and CD19 B cells. TCRalphabeta/CD19-depleted allogeneic hematopoietic cell grafts were given to the transplant recipients, all of whom were children.

The CDR3 runs 17 amino acids, cysteine and phenylalanine included. Just the 51-base CDR3 DNA is kept, in frame starting at base 1. The germline V gene (reference sequence) provides CDR1 DFQATT and CDR2 SNEGSKA. Germline trimming amounts to 3 bases on V and 4 bases on J, with 14 as the count of junction bases outside the gene matches. The sequence joins TRBV20-1 to TRBJ2-5; 10 central nucleotides agree with TRBD2. Sequencing was performed on PBMCs, taken before TCRalphabeta/CD19-depleted stem cell transplant. This clonotype originated in a boy in the first two years of life with Wiskott-Aldrich syndrome, due to receive a stem cell transplant. Read as DNA, the sequence is TGCAGTGCTAGGTTCAGCGGGAGGGCCGAGTTGTCAGAGACCCAGTACTTC. Its coded protein is CSARFSGRAELSETQYF.